This TCR beta chain was captured in a study of T cell responses to AZD1222 COVID-19 vaccine. Study context: Timing groups of about 4 and about 12 weeks for second doses were pooled. Findings of the study overall: Only after the peak T cell response were repertoires sampled. Of the AZD1222 recipients, only 5 or 6 were seropositive at baseline. Donor demographics were predominantly white British with a female majority; clonal diversity may be underestimated.

The V and J ends lost 5 bases and 9 bases respectively, with 13 bases between them. CDR1 KGHDR and CDR2 SFDVKD come from the germline V gene. The CDR3 contains 13 residues. Details on this clone: Its antigen is unknown.

Generated by immunoSEQ multiplex PCR, the TCRdb table keeps only in-frame clones and is missing some. The table has about 160,000 clones, roughly nine tenths seen once. The sequences come from peripheral blood, collected on day 0 of AZD1222 vaccination. This chain links TRBV24-1 with TRBJ2-1; D is possibly TRBD2 (6 bases). This clonotype was sampled from an adult in good health. CDR3 protein: CATSVPGVGEQFF. The CDR3, as DNA: TGTGCCACCAGTGTACCGGGGGTCGGTGAGCAGTTCTTC.